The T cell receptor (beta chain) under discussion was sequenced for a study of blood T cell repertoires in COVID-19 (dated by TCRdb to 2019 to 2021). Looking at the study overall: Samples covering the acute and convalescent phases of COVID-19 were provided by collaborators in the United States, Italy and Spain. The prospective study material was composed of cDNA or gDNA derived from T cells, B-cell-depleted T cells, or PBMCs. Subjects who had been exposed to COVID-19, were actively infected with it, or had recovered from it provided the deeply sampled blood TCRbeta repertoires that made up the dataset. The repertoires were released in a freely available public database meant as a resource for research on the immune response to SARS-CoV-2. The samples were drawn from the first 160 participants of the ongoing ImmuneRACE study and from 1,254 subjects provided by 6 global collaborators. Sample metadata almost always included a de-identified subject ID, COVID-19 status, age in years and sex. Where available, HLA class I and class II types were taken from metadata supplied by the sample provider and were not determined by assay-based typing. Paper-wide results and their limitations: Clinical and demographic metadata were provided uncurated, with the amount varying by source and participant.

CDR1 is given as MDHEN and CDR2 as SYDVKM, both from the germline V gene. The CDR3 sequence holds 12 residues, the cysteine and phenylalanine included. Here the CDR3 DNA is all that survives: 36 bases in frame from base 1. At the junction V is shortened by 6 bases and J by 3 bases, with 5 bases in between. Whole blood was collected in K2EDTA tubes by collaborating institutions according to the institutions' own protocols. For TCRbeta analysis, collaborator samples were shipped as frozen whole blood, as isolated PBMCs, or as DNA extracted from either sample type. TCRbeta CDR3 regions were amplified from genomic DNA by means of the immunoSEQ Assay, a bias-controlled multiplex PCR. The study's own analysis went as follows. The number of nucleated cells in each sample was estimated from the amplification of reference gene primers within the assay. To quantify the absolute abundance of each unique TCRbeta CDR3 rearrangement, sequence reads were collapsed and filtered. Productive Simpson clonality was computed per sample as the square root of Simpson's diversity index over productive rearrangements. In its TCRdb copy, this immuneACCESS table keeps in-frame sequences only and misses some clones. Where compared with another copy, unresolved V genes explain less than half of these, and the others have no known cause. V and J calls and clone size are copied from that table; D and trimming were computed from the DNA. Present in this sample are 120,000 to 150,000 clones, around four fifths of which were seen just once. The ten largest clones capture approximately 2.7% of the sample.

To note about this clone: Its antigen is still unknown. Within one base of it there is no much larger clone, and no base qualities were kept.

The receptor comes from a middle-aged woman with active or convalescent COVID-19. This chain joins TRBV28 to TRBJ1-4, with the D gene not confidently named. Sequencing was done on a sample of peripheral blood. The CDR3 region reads CASSRSNEKLFF. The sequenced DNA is TGTGCCAGCAGCCGGTCTAATGAAAAACTGTTTTTT.